This T cell receptor beta chain was sequenced in a study of blood T cell repertoires in COVID-19. Looking at the study overall: Material from acute and convalescent COVID-19 was sourced from the United States, Italy and Spain. PBMCs, B-cell-depleted T cells, or T cells provided the cDNA or gDNA that made up the material.

Deletions cut 3 bases from V and 12 bases from J, with 11 bases between. Germline V gives CDR1 DFQATT, CDR2 SNEGSKA (reference sequence). This CDR3 spans 10 amino acids. Original analysis: Estimates of nucleated cell counts were drawn from the amplification of reference gene primers. Profiled with immunoSEQ multiplex PCR; TCRdb holds only in-frame clones, not every one. D and trimming come from the DNA, and the V and J calls and clone size come from that table. The sample yields 80,000 or so clones, roughly 78% seen once. The receptor comes from a human donor in a cohort sampled during active COVID-19. The chain uses TRBV20-1 and TRBJ1-2; tentative D call: TRBD1 (5 bases). What was sequenced was peripheral blood. CDR3 DNA sequence: TGCAGTGCTAGGTCTGGGGCCGACACCTTC. Protein product: CSARSGADTF.